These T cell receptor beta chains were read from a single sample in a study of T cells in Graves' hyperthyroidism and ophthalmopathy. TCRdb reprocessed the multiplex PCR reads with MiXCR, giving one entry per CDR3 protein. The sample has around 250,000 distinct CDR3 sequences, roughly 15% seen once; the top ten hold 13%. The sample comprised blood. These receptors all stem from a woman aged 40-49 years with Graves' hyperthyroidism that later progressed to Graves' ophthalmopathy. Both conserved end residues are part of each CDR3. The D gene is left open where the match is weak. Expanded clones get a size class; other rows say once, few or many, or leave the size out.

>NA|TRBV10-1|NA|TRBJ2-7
TGCGCCAGCAGACTAGTTTTTTCCTACGAGCAGTACTTC
CASRLVFSYEQYF
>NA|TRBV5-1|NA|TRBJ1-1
TGCGCCAGCAGCCGAGTGGGGGGCGCGACCACTGAAGCTTTCTTT
CASSRVGGATTEAFF
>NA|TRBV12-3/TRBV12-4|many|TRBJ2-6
TGTGCCAGCAGTTTTAGGAGCTCTGGGGCCAACGTCCTGACTTTC
CASSFRSSGANVLTF
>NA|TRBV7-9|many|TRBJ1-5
TGTGCCAGCAGCTTAGGGACAGATAGCAATCAGCCCCAGCATTTT
CASSLGTDSNQPQHF
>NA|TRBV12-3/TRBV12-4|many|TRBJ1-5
TGTGCCAGCAGCGAACGGGGCAATCAGCCCCAGCATTTT
CASSERGNQPQHF
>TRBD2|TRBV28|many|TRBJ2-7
TGTGCCAGCAGCCTGATGACTAGCGGGATTCCCTACGAGCAGTACTTC
CASSLMTSGIPYEQYF
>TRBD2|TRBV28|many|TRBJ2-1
TGTGCCAGCAGTTTCCCCGGTCGGACTAGCGGAAAAAATGAGCAGTTCTTC
CASSFPGRTSGKNEQFF
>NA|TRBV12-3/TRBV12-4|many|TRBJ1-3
TGTGCCAGCAGTACAGATCCTGGAAACACCATATATTTT
CASSTDPGNTIYF
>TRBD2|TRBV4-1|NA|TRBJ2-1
TGCGCCAGCAGCCAAGCCCCAGGAGGGTGGGGGGGTGAGCAGTTCTTC
CASSQAPGGWGGEQFF
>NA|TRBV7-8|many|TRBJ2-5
TGTGCCAGCAGCTCCCAGGGTAGCGCTCAAGAGACCCAGTACTTC
CASSSQGSAQETQYF
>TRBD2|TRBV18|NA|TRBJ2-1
TGTGCCAGCTCACCCCCTGGACTAGCGGGAGGGCAGACTGAGCAGTTCTTC
CASSPPGLAGGQTEQFF
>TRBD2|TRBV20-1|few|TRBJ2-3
TGCAGTGCGACGACTAGCGGGAGTTCAGATACGCAGTATTTT
CSATTSGSSDTQYF
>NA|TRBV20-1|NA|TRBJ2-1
TGCAGTGCTGTTAGCCCACGCCCACCCGATGAGCAGTTCTTC
CSAVSPRPPDEQFF
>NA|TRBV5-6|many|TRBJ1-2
TGTGCCAGCAGCGGAGGGGGCTATGGCTACACCTTC
CASSGGGYGYTF
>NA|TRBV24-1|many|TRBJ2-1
TGTGCCACCAGTGGCCCCACAGGGAGGGGAGAGGAGCAGTTCTTC
CATSGPTGRGEEQFF
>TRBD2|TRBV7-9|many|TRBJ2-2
TGTGCCAGCAGCCCAGGACTAGCGGGAGCGGCGAACACCGGGGAGCTGTTTTTT
CASSPGLAGAANTGELFF
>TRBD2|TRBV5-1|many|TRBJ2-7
TGCGCCAGCAGCCGACTAGCGGTAAGCTCCTACGAGCAGTACTTC
CASSRLAVSSYEQYF
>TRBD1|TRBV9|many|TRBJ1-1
TGTGCCAGCAGCGTAGTGTGGAAGGTACACAGGGGACTTTTCACTGAAGCTTTCTTT
CASSVVWKVHRGLFTEAFF
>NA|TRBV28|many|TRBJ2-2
TGTGCCAGCATTGAGGGAGAGAACACCGGGGAGCTGTTTTTT
CASIEGENTGELFF
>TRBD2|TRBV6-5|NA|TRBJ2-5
TGTGCCAGCAGTTACTCCGGGGGGGTAGAAGAGGCCCAGTACTTC
CASSYSGGVEEAQYF
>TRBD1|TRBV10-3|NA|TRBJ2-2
TGTGCCATCAGTGAGGGACAGGGGGCGGGCACCGGGGAGCTGTTTTTT
CAISEGQGAGTGELFF
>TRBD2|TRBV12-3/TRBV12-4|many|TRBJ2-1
TGTGCCAGCAGCACTAGCGGGACGTACAATGAGCAGTTCTTC
CASSTSGTYNEQFF
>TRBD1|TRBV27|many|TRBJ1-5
TGTGCCAGCAGACGGACAGGACTAATTATGGGCAATCAGCCCCAGCATTTT
CASRRTGLIMGNQPQHF
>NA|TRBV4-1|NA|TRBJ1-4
TGCGCCAGCAGCAAGGAACGGGCAACTAATGAAAAACTGTTTTTT
CASSKERATNEKLFF
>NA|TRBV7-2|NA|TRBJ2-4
TGTGCCGGGGGAGTCGGGGCCAAAAACATTCAGTACTTC
CAGGVGAKNIQYF
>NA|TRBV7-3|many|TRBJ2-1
TGTGCCAGCAGCTTATATCTCCGGGGGGAGCAGTTCTTC
CASSLYLRGEQFF
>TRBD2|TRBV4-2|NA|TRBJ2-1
TGTGCCAGCAGCCAAGTCGGCAGCGGGAGTTTCAATGAGCAGTTCTTC
CASSQVGSGSFNEQFF
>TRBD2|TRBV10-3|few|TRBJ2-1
TGTGCCATCAGGGGGACTAGCGAACTGTCCTACAATGAGCAGTTCTTC
CAIRGTSELSYNEQFF
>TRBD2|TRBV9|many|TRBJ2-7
TGTGCCAGCAGCGCCTCTAGCGGGACACGCTACGAGCAGTACTTC
CASSASSGTRYEQYF
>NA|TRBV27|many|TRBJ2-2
TGTGCCAGCAGCGGTACAGGGTCGTCGGGCACCGGGGAGCTGTTTTTT
CASSGTGSSGTGELFF
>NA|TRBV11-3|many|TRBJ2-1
TGTGCCAGCAGCTCTGGACGGATTAGCAATGAGCAGTTCTTC
CASSSGRISNEQFF
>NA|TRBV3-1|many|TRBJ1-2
TGTGCCAGCAGCCAAGATCGAGGCGCTTGGATCTACACCTTC
CASSQDRGAWIYTF
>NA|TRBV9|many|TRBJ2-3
TGTGCCAGCAGCGTAGTGGGCTCCCCGGGGGATACGCAGTATTTT
CASSVVGSPGDTQYF
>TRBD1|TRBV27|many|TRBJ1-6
TGTGCCAGCAGTGGACAGGGCAATAATTCACCCCTCCACTTT
CASSGQGNNSPLHF
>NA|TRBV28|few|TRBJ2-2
TGTGCCAGCAGTTCAGGGGGGTCCGCGAACACCGGGGAGCTGTTTTTT
CASSSGGSANTGELFF
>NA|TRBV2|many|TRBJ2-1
TGTGCCAGCAAAGGTCTAGTAATGAATGAGCAGTTCTTC
CASKGLVMNEQFF
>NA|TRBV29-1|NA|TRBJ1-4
TGCAGCGTTCGTCCAGACCCTTTAACTAATGAAAAACTGTTTTTT
CSVRPDPLTNEKLFF
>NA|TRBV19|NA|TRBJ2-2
TGTGCCACCCTGGCGGGTCAGGGCGGCGCCGGGGAGCTGTTTTTT
CATLAGQGGAGELFF
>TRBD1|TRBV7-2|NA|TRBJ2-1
TGTGCCAGCAGCTTATGGTTTTCGGGGACAGGGGCCTACAATGAGCAGTTCTTC
CASSLWFSGTGAYNEQFF
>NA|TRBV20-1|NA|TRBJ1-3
TGCAGTGCTGCCACAGGGAACTCTGGAAACACCATATATTTT
CSAATGNSGNTIYF
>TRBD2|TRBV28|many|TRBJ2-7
TGTGCCAGCAGTCCTGGACTAGCGGGAAACTACGAGCAGTACTTC
CASSPGLAGNYEQYF
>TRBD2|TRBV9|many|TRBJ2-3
TGTGCCAGCAGCCTTAGGGGACTAGCGGGAGCGGCCGCAGATACGCAGTATTTT
CASSLRGLAGAAADTQYF
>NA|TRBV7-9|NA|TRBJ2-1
TGTGCCAGCAGCCCTAGACGTTTCTCCTACAATGAGCAGTTCTTC
CASSPRRFSYNEQFF
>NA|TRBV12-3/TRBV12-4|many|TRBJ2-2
TGTGCCAGCAGCTTGTTGGGCCGCCAAAGGGACCACACCTTCACCGGGGAGCTGTTTTTT
CASSLLGRQRDHTFTGELFF
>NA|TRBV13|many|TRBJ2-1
TGTGCCAGCAGCCTAGGTAGCGGCGAGCAGTTCTTC
CASSLGSGEQFF
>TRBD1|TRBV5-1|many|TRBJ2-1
TGCGCCAGCAGCTCGGACAGGGTGCCCAATGAGCAGTTCTTC
CASSSDRVPNEQFF
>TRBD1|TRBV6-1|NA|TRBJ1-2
TGTGCCAGCAGTCCCGGGACAGGGGATGGCTACACCTTC
CASSPGTGDGYTF
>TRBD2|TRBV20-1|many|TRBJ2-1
TGCAGTGCTAGAGATCTACCCCTCGGACTAGCTCCCTACAATGAGCAGTTCTTC
CSARDLPLGLAPYNEQFF